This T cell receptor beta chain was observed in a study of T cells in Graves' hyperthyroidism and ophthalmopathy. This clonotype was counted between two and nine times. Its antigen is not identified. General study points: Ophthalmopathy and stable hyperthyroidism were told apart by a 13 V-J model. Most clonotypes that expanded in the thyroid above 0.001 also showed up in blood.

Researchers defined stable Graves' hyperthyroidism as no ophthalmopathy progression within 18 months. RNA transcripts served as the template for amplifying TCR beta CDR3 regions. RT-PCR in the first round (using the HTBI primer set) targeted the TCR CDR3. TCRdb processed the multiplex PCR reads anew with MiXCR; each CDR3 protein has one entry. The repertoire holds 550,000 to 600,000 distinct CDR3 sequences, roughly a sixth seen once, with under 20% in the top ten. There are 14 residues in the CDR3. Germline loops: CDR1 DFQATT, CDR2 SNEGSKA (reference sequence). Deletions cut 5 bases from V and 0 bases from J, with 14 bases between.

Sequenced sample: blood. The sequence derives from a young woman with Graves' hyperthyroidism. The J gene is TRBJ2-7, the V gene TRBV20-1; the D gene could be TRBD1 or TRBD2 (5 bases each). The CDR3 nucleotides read TGCAGTGCTCTTAAACGAGGGGTCTCCTACGAGCAGTACTTC. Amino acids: CSALKRGVSYEQYF.